These 30 T cell receptor beta chains were all obtained from the same sample, sequenced in a study of T cell responses to AZD1222 COVID-19 vaccine. Method: immunoSEQ multiplex PCR; TCRdb's copy keeps in-frame clones and lacks some. This sample yields some 190,000 clones, of which 75% to 90% are seen a single time; 6.9% belongs to the top ten. Specimen: peripheral blood, collected on day 0 of AZD1222 vaccination. The receptor source for this set is an adult in good health.

In its sample, this clone was seen once. The chain links TRBV6-2 or TRBV6-3 to TRBJ1-5, with 10 positions matching TRBD1. Germline CDR1 MNHEY, CDR2 SVGEGT. This CDR3 has 19 residues. Unmatched junction bases numbered 9, after V lost 1 base and J lost 0 bases. In DNA, the CDR3 is TGTGCCAGCAGTTACTTTTCGGGACAGGGGCCCTATAGCAATCAGCCCCAGCATTTT. Translation gives CASSYFSGQGPYSNQPQHF.

There are a few counts of this clone. V usage is TRBV27 and J usage is TRBJ1-5; D may be TRBD1 (6 bases). Germline CDR1 MNHEY, CDR2 SMNVEV (reference sequence). The length of the CDR3 is 14 residues. Trimming took off 4 bases at V and 3 bases at J, with 10 bases between the two ends. The CDR3 DNA is TGTGCCAGCAGTTCTACAGGGATCAATCAGCCCCAGCATTTT. It specifies CASSSTGINQPQHF.

A word on this clone: The germline gene is not matched at one end of the junction; a read error may be the cause. The same CDR3 is also encoded by other DNA sequences in this sample. The chain links TRBV28 to TRBJ1-2; D is unresolved. Germline loops: CDR1 MDHEN, CDR2 SYDVKM. This CDR3 has 11 residues. CDR3 nucleotides: TGTGCCAGCTGTTTCAACTATGGTTACACCTTC. This gives the protein CASCFNYGYTF.

The chain joins TRBV18 to TRBJ2-7, with TRBD2 as a possible D gene (6 bases). V was pared by 1 base and J by 0 bases, with 7 bases between. The CDR3 is 14 amino acids. Germline values: CDR1 KGHSH, CDR2 LQKENI. CDR3 region: CASSPREDSYEQYF. CDR3 bases: TGTGCCAGCTCACCACGGGAGGACTCCTACGAGCAGTACTTC.

The chain recombines TRBV28 with TRBJ2-7, with D tentatively TRBD2 (6 bases). The CDR3 has 13 amino acids. The germline V gene encodes CDR1 MDHEN and CDR2 SYDVKM. With 6 bases removed from V and 5 bases from J, the gap between germline ends came to 14 bases. The CDR3 here is CASSPGGRHEQYF. For the CDR3, the DNA is TGTGCCAGCAGCCCCGGGGGTAGGCACGAGCAGTACTTC.

The chain has TRBV12-5 and TRBJ1-1, with 9 bases lining up with TRBD1. The germline V gene has CDR1 LGHNT and CDR2 FRNRAP. This CDR3 comprises 14 residues. The V segment lost 5 bases and the J segment 5 bases; nucleotides outside the gene matches: 6. The CDR3 loop reads CASGMGQGFTEAFF. In DNA, the CDR3 is TGTGCTAGTGGTATGGGACAGGGTTTTACTGAAGCTTTCTTT. The full variable domain, rest sourced from reference TRBV12-5 and TRBJ1-1, is DARVTQTPRHKVTEMGQEVTMRCQPILGHNTVFWYRQTMMQGLELLAYFRNRAPLDDSGMPKDRFSAEMPDATLATLKIQPSEPRDSAVYFCASGMGQGFTEAFFGQGTRLTVV.

The chain uses TRBV3-1 (or the pseudogene TRBV3-2) and TRBJ1-2, with a weak D call TRBD1 (6 bases). This CDR3 spans 15 amino acids. V lost 3 bases and J lost 7, with 18 bases in between. Germline CDR1 LGHDT, CDR2 YNNKEL (reference sequence). In DNA, the CDR3 is TGTGCCAGCAGCCAGAACAGGGTCACGCGGAGTGGCTACACCTTC. Translated: CASSQNRVTRSGYTF.

The chain has TRBV7-9 and TRBJ2-1; 8 bases are shared with TRBD2. The CDR3 spans 12 residues. The V segment lost 6 bases and the J segment 10 bases; nucleotides outside the gene matches: 5. Germline V lookup: CDR1 SEHNR, CDR2 FQNEAQ (reference sequence). CDR3 amino acids: CASRDSGEEQFF. The CDR3 bases are TGTGCCAGCAGGGATAGCGGGGAGGAGCAGTTCTTC.

This sequence joins TRBV19 and TRBJ2-7, with D perhaps matching TRBD1 or TRBD2 (5 bases each). In germline, CDR1 is LNHDA, CDR2 SQIVND (reference sequence). V was shortened by 5 bases and J by 3 bases, with 11 bases between the two germline ends. The CDR3 sequence is 13 residues long. The CDR3 reads CASSLRDGYEQYF. As DNA, the CDR3 is TGTGCCAGTAGTCTACGGGACGGCTACGAGCAGTACTTC.

J is TRBJ1-5 and V is TRBV27, with TRBD1 matching 10 bases. V was pared by 6 bases and J by 3 bases, with 5 bases of the junction left unmatched. Germline CDR1 MNHEY, CDR2 SMNVEV (reference sequence). CDR3 length: 15 amino acids. The CDR3 nucleotides are TGTGCCAGCAGGGGGGGACAGGGGATCAATCAGCCCCAGCATTTT. It yields the protein CASRGGQGINQPQHF.

The CDR3 DNA reads as TGTGCCATCACGGGACAGACGAGCTCCTACGAGCAGTACTTC. It codes for CAITGQTSSYEQYF. The rearrangement uses TRBV28 and TRBJ2-7; 7 bases agree with TRBD1. This CDR3 region has 14 residues. The germline V gene encodes CDR1 MDHEN and CDR2 SYDVKM. V lost 10 bases and J lost 0; bases outside the gene matches: 9.

The rearrangement uses TRBV5-1 and TRBJ2-7, with TRBD1 matching 7 bases. The length of the CDR3 is 15 residues. Looked up from germline, CDR1 is SGHRS and CDR2 is YFSETQ. V lost 5 bases, J lost 0 bases, and 8 bases stayed unmatched. The CDR3 DNA follows: TGCGCCAGCAGATATACCGGGACAGACTCCTACGAGCAGTACTTC. Encoded protein: CASRYTGTDSYEQYF.

In its sample, this clone was seen once. This chain's CDR3 is CASSPSGTPPSTDTQYF. In DNA form, the CDR3 reads TGTGCCAGCAGCCCCTCCGGGACACCGCCTAGCACAGATACGCAGTATTTT. The V gene is TRBV11-2, the J gene TRBJ2-3; D possibly corresponds to TRBD1 (6 bases). V lost 5 bases, J lost 0 bases, and 18 bases lay in between. From germline, CDR1 is SGHAT and CDR2 FQNNGV. The CDR3 sequence is 17 residues long.

The chain is built from TRBV6-2 or TRBV6-3 and TRBJ2-7, with TRBD1 identical over 9 bases. After removal of 2 bases from V and 2 bases from J, the junction contained 10 bases not matched to a gene. Looked up from germline, CDR1 is MNHEY and CDR2 is SVGEGT. CDR3 size: 17 residues. The CDR3 here is CASSYLTGGVPTYEQYF. The CDR3 region has the DNA TGTGCCAGCAGTTACCTTACAGGGGGCGTCCCTACCTACGAGCAGTACTTC.

This chain joins TRBV5-1 and TRBJ1-6, with D possibly TRBD1 on 6 matching bases. The CDR3 totals 16 residues. From germline, CDR1 is SGHRS and CDR2 YFSETQ. V lost 4 bases and J 4 bases, leaving 15 bases between the germline ends. The CDR3 loop reads CASSQGKTSYNSPLHF. As DNA, the CDR3 is TGCGCCAGCAGCCAGGGGAAGACAAGTTATAATTCACCCCTCCACTTT.

The V call is TRBV4-2, the J call TRBJ2-7; D possibly corresponds to TRBD1 (6 bases). The CDR3 is 13 residues long. Trimming removed 4 bases at V and 6 bases at J, with 13 bases between. CDR1 is LGHNA, CDR2 YNFKEQ, per germline. DNA for the CDR3: TGTGCCAGCAGCCTTACACAGGGAATCGAGCAGTACTTC. Translated: CASSLTQGIEQYF.

The CDR3 sequence: CASSLGTGGYYGYTF. In nucleotides, the CDR3 is TGTGCCAGCAGCTTAGGAACAGGGGGGTACTATGGCTACACCTTC. The chain links TRBV11-2 to TRBJ1-2, with 8 bases matching TRBD1. Germline V gene data show CDR1 as SGHAT and CDR2 as FQNNGV. The ends lost 1 base at V and 3 bases at J; junction bases unmatched: 4. CDR3 length: 15 residues. The whole variable domain, filled in from reference TRBV11-2 and TRBJ1-2, reads EAGVAQSPRYKIIEKRQSVAFWCNPISGHATLYWYQQILGQGPKLLIQFQNNGVVDDSQLPKDRFSAERLKGVDSTLKIQPAKLEDSAVYLCASSLGTGGYYGYTFGSGTRLTVV.

The chain has TRBV10-3 and TRBJ2-4, with D perhaps assigned TRBD1 or TRBD2 (5 bases each). Trimming took 4 bases from V and 6 from J, leaving 10 bases between them. This CDR3 has 13 residues. Germline assignment: CDR1 ENHRY and CDR2 SYGVKD. CDR3 bases: TGTGCCATCAGTGTCGGGACCCCAAACATTCAGTACTTC. Protein sequence: CAISVGTPNIQYF.

J is TRBJ1-2 and V is TRBV19; D gene uncertain. The germline V gene has CDR1 LNHDA and CDR2 SQIVND (reference sequence). The CDR3 loop spans 14 amino acids. The V gene lost 3 bases and the J gene lost 4 bases, with 12 bases spanning the gap. Here the CDR3 reads CASSISPKGYGYTF. DNA of the CDR3: TGTGCCAGTAGTATCTCCCCCAAGGGCTATGGCTACACCTTC.

The chain uses TRBV7-3 and TRBJ2-2; 8 nucleotides align to TRBD1. Losses at the gene ends were 5 bases for V and 4 bases for J; bases not matched to a gene: 6. Germline V CDR1 and CDR2: SGHTA, FQGTGA. The CDR3 covers 15 residues. The CDR3 reads CASSLPQGGTGELFF. For the CDR3, the DNA is TGTGCCAGCAGCCTCCCACAGGGGGGCACCGGGGAGCTGTTTTTT.

The chain recombines TRBV29-1 with TRBJ2-3, with 7 bases matching TRBD1. The V gene's germline CDR1 is SQVTM and CDR2 ANQGSEA. J gave up 9 bases and V 4 bases, and 7 bases lay outside the gene matches. The CDR3 has 12 residues. The CDR3 nucleotides are TGCAGCGTTGTGGGGAGCAGGGGGACGCAGTATTTT. As protein: CSVVGSRGTQYF.

V is TRBV2 and J is TRBJ2-5; D not certain. This CDR3 comprises 15 residues. Germline CDR1 is SNHLY and CDR2 is FYNNEI. V was shortened by 7 bases and J by 2 bases, with 17 bases between the two germline ends. The CDR3 loop reads CASTTGPMRQETQYF. The CDR3 DNA is TGTGCCAGCACTACCGGGCCCATGCGGCAAGAGACCCAGTACTTC. Drawing the rest from reference TRBV2 and TRBJ2-5, the complete variable domain is EPEVTQTPSHQVTQMGQEVILRCVPISNHLYFYWYRQILGQKVEFLVSFYNNEISEKSEIFDDQFSVERPDGSNFTLKIRSTKLEDSAMYFCASTTGPMRQETQYFGPGTRLLVL.

In this sample, this clone turned up a few times. This chain uses TRBV6-5 with TRBJ1-6, with D hard to call. This CDR3 is built from 15 residues. Trimming removed 5 bases at V and 8 bases at J, with 16 bases between. Germline lookup yields CDR1 MNHEY and CDR2 SVGAGI. CDR3 nucleotides: TGTGCCAGCAGTCCTCAGGTGGGCTGGGATTCACCCCTCCACTTT. Residues: CASSPQVGWDSPLHF.

For this clone: This same CDR3 is encoded by further DNA sequences in the sample. The chain has TRBV9 and TRBJ2-5; D is uncertain. Germline CDR1 reads SGDLS; CDR2 reads YYNGEE. This CDR3 has 14 amino acids. V lost 0 bases, J lost 1 base, and 7 bases lay in between. CDR3 DNA: TGTGCCAGCAGCGTAGGGGGTGTCCAAGAGACCCAGTACTTC. Translating gives CASSVGGVQETQYF.

This chain links TRBV28 with TRBJ2-3; D tentatively fits TRBD1 or TRBD2 (6 bases each). This CDR3 comprises 17 residues. V was shortened by 5 bases and J by 0 bases, with 18 bases between the two germline ends. From germline, CDR1 is MDHEN and CDR2 SYDVKM. The CDR3, as DNA: TGTGCCAGCAGTCCACCCCTAACAGGGACTAGCACAGATACGCAGTATTTT. Translation: CASSPPLTGTSTDTQYF.

The chain couples TRBV12-3 or TRBV12-4 to TRBJ2-7, with TRBD2 matching 9 bases. The CDR3 covers 11 residues. After removal of 6 bases from V and 7 bases from J, the junction contained 1 base not matched to a gene. The CDR3, as DNA: TGTGCCAGCAGAGCGGGGGGAGAGCAGTACTTC. This codes for CASRAGGEQYF.

Only one count was recorded for this clone. This chain uses TRBV6-4 with TRBJ2-3; a weak D match, TRBD2 (5 bases). This CDR3 spans 15 amino acids. Germline V CDR1 and CDR2: MRHNA, SNTAGT. V lost 3 bases to trimming and J lost 0 bases, with 10 bases between them. The CDR3 here is CASSDPGISTDTQYF. The DNA of the CDR3 is TGTGCCAGCAGTGATCCGGGGATAAGCACAGATACGCAGTATTTT.

The CDR3 nucleotides are TGTGCCAGCAGCCAAGTCTTTTTGGGGGTTCGCACTGAAGCTTTCTTT. Its translation is CASSQVFLGVRTEAFF. This chain links TRBV3-1 (or the pseudogene TRBV3-2) with TRBJ1-1; tentatively, D is TRBD1 (5 bases). The CDR3 consists of 16 residues. V lost 1 base to trimming and J lost 4 bases, with 16 bases between them. Germline CDR1 and CDR2: LGHDT and YNNKEL (reference sequence).

This clone was counted a single time. The chain links TRBV4-3 to TRBJ1-5, with D perhaps TRBD1 (6 bases). The CDR3 has 16 amino acids. The germline V gene has CDR1 LGHNA and CDR2 YSLEER. The V and J ends lost 4 bases and 3 bases respectively, with 16 bases between them. CDR3 residues: CASSPNHRVFNQPQHF. CDR3 nucleotide sequence: TGCGCCAGCAGCCCTAACCACAGGGTCTTCAATCAGCCCCAGCATTTT.

V usage is TRBV2 and J usage is TRBJ2-3; TRBD1 might be the D (5 bases). V dropped 3 bases and J dropped 0 bases, with 16 bases sitting between them. Germline CDR1 SNHLY, CDR2 FYNNEI. This CDR3 has 17 amino acids. For the CDR3, the DNA is TGTGCCAGCAGTGATGTGGCCGCGACAGCTAGCACAGATACGCAGTATTTT. Translating it yields CASSDVAATASTDTQYF.